Below are 14 T cell receptor beta chains sequenced from a single sample in a study of blood T cell repertoires in COVID-19. Sequencing was performed with immunoSEQ multiplex PCR; in TCRdb, only in-frame clones are kept and a portion is missing. This sample has under 150,000 clones, with around 82% found just once. Sequencing was carried out using PBMCs or T cells enriched from blood (not recorded which). All receptors derive from a man aged 50-59 years in a cohort exposed to, infected with or recovered from COVID-19 (not recorded which).

V usage is TRBV6-5 and J usage is TRBJ2-1, with 7 nucleotides matching TRBD1. Germline assignment: CDR1 MNHEY and CDR2 SVGAGI. J lost 0 bases, V lost 5 bases, and 1 base had no gene match. The CDR3 has 14 amino acids. The CDR3 sequence: CASSPGGSYNEQFF. CDR3 DNA sequence: TGTGCCAGCAGTCCAGGGGGCTCCTACAATGAGCAGTTCTTC.

In this sample, this clone turned up a few times. This rearrangement joins TRBV11-2 to TRBJ2-4; possibly TRBD2 for D (5 bases). Trimming stripped 5 bases from V and 0 bases from J, with 11 bases between. The CDR3 loop spans 15 amino acids. Germline V gene sequence: CDR1 SGHAT, CDR2 FQNNGV. Here the CDR3 DNA reads TGTGCCAGCAGCCCGGGGAATTTAGCCAAAAACATTCAGTACTTC. This translates into CASSPGNLAKNIQYF.

V usage is TRBV6-5 and J usage is TRBJ1-1, with a weak D call TRBD1 (6 bases). This CDR3 is built from 14 residues. Germline V gives CDR1 MNHEY, CDR2 SVGAGI. The ends were cut back, 4 bases at V and 2 bases at J, with 11 bases in the middle. The CDR3 reads CASSSRQANTEAFF. CDR3 bases: TGTGCCAGCAGTTCAAGACAGGCTAACACTGAAGCTTTCTTT.

In nucleotides, the CDR3 is TGTGCCAGCTCACCGGTCCAGGGGATCTATGGCTACACCTTC. It translates to CASSPVQGIYGYTF. The chain is built from TRBV18 and TRBJ1-2; tentatively, D is TRBD1 (6 bases). Per germline, CDR1 KGHSH and CDR2 LQKENI. CDR3 length equals 14 residues. V was trimmed by 3 bases and J by 4 bases, leaving 12 bases between them.

The CDR3 DNA reads as TGTGCCAGCAGCTTAGGGACAGGGGGCGACTATGGCTACACCTTC. It translates to CASSLGTGGDYGYTF. The chain couples TRBV7-6 to TRBJ1-2; TRBD1 agrees at 11 bases. CDR1 is SGHVS and CDR2 is FNYEAQ in the germline V gene. Germline trimming cut 1 base from V and 3 bases from J; bases unmatched to any gene: 1. CDR3 size: 15 residues.

The V and J genes are TRBV19 and TRBJ1-5; D might be TRBD1 (5 bases). Germline V gene sequence: CDR1 LNHDA, CDR2 SQIVND (reference sequence). The CDR3 has 15 residues. Trimming took 3 bases from V and 3 from J, leaving 12 bases between them. The chain's CDR3 is CASSIAAGNNQPQHF. In DNA, the CDR3 is TGTGCCAGTAGTATTGCGGCAGGGAACAATCAGCCCCAGCATTTT.

This chain connects TRBV5-1 to TRBJ2-5, with 12 bases matching TRBD2. After removal of 4 bases from V and 5 bases from J, the junction contained 9 bases not matched to a gene. Germline CDR1 and CDR2: SGHRS and YFSETQ. The length of the CDR3 is 16 residues. CDR3 sequence: CASSQSLAGGSETQYF. CDR3 sequence (DNA): TGCGCCAGCAGCCAAAGCCTAGCGGGAGGGTCGGAGACCCAGTACTTC.

The chain combines TRBV5-1 with TRBJ2-3; TRBD2 aligns across 15 bases. The V and J ends lost 3 bases and 2 bases, in that order; junction bases with no gene match: 7. The CDR3 length is 18 residues. CDR1 SGHRS and CDR2 YFSETQ come from the germline V gene. CDR3 DNA: TGCGCCAGCAGCTCCTGGGGACTAGCGGGAGGCCCCACAGATACGCAGTATTTT. It codes for CASSSWGLAGGPTDTQYF.

The chain couples TRBV18 to TRBJ1-6; TRBD1 is a possible D gene (5 bases). Trimming shortened V by 6 bases and J by 3 bases, and 9 bases separated the two germline ends. Germline V CDR1 and CDR2: KGHSH, LQKENI. The CDR3 is made up of 14 amino acids. Here the CDR3 reads CASSGGIYNSPLHF. As DNA, the CDR3 is TGTGCCAGCTCCGGGGGGATCTATAATTCACCCCTCCACTTT. Full variable domain (rest looked up from reference TRBV18 and TRBJ1-6): NAGVMQNPRHLVRRRGQEARLRCSPMKGHSHVYWYRQLPEEGLKFMVYLQKENIIDESGMPKERFSAEFPKEGPSILRIQQVVRGDSAAYFCASSGGIYNSPLHFGNGTRLTVT.

The rearrangement uses TRBV3-1 (or the pseudogene TRBV3-2) and TRBJ2-1, with 11 bases matching TRBD2. This CDR3 is 16 amino acids long. The V gene's germline CDR1 is LGHDT and CDR2 YNNKEL (reference sequence). V dropped 6 bases and J dropped 4; count of bases not matched to a gene: 8. Here the CDR3 DNA reads TGTGCCAGCAGGACCTTCGGGACTAGCGGTTACAATGAGCAGTTCTTC. Translation gives CASRTFGTSGYNEQFF.

The J gene is TRBJ2-7, the V gene TRBV7-8; D perhaps matches TRBD2 (6 bases). The CDR3 runs to 15 residues. V lost 3 bases and J lost 3, with 15 bases in between. Looked up from germline, CDR1 is SGHVS and CDR2 is FQNEAQ. CDR3 amino acids: CASSFPGTPIYEQYF. The CDR3 DNA is TGTGCCAGCAGCTTCCCCGGGACTCCCATCTACGAGCAGTACTTC.

This clone was observed a handful of times. The chain joins TRBV5-1 to TRBJ1-1; tentatively, D is TRBD1 (5 bases). The CDR3 totals 14 residues. In germline, CDR1 is SGHRS, CDR2 YFSETQ. Trimming took off 4 bases at V and 3 bases at J, with 13 bases between the two ends. CDR3 loop: CASSPSGADTEAFF. The DNA for the CDR3 is TGCGCCAGCAGCCCCTCTGGGGCGGACACTGAAGCTTTCTTT. Full variable domain (rest looked up from reference TRBV5-1 and TRBJ1-1): KAGVTQTPRYLIKTRGQQVTLSCSPISGHRSVSWYQQTPGQGLQFLFEYFSETQRNKGNFPGRFSGRQFSNSRSEMNVSTLELGDSALYLCASSPSGADTEAFFGQGTRLTVV.

The V call is TRBV6-5, the J call TRBJ1-5, with a weak D call TRBD1 (6 bases). Trimming cost V 5 bases and J 3 bases, with 8 bases left between them. Looked up from germline, CDR1 is MNHEY and CDR2 is SVGAGI. CDR3 length: 13 amino acids. This chain's CDR3 is CASSRTDNQPQHF. For the CDR3, the DNA is TGTGCCAGCAGTAGGACAGACAATCAGCCCCAGCATTTT.

The chain has TRBV5-4 and TRBJ2-3, with D unclear. Trimming cost V 0 bases and J 4 bases, with 9 bases left between them. The CDR3 spans 14 residues. The germline CDR1 and CDR2 sequences are SGHNT and YYREEE (reference sequence). CDR3 loop: CASSLEAIPDTQYF. As DNA, the CDR3 is TGTGCCAGCAGCTTGGAAGCAATTCCAGATACGCAGTATTTT.